These 25 T cell receptor beta chains share one sample of origin, sequenced in a study of CD8+ T cells in alopecia areata. TCR sequencing used cDNA made by reverse transcription of extracted RNA. Sequenced by immunoSEQ multiplex PCR; TCRdb stores in-frame clones only, minus some. The table records roughly 250,000 clones, 67% of them present only once. Specimen: CD4+ T cells sorted from blood, collected at week 0. The receptors stem from a human donor with alopecia areata.

The rearrangement uses TRBV2 and TRBJ1-1; D is unclear. The CDR3 contains 14 residues. Between the trimmed V and J ends, which lost 4 bases and 3 bases, there was a span of 12 bases. From germline, CDR1 is SNHLY and CDR2 FYNNEI. Written as DNA, the CDR3 is TGTGCCAGCAGTGCAGAGGCCGGGGACACTGAAGCTTTCTTT. It yields the protein CASSAEAGDTEAFF.

The V and J genes are TRBV30 and TRBJ1-1; D is perhaps TRBD1 (5 bases). Germline CDR1 reads GTSNPN; CDR2 reads SVGIG (reference sequence). The V gene lost 6 bases and the J gene lost 4 bases, with 12 bases spanning the gap. This CDR3 has 12 amino acids. The CDR3 is CACGASGTEAFF. The CDR3, as DNA: TGTGCCTGTGGGGCCTCAGGCACTGAAGCTTTCTTT.

The chain couples TRBV5-1 to TRBJ2-1; 7 positions match TRBD1. CDR1 is SGHRS and CDR2 is YFSETQ in the germline V gene. V gave up 2 bases and J gave up 1 base; unmatched junction bases: 3. CDR3 length equals 15 residues. The CDR3 DNA reads TGCGCCAGCAGCTTAGACAGGGCTTCCTACAATGAGCAGTTCTTC. Amino acid sequence: CASSLDRASYNEQFF.

About this clone itself: Other nucleotide sequences in the sample specify the same CDR3. The chain is built from TRBV9 and TRBJ2-3, with D unclear. The CDR3 totals 12 residues. Trimming removed 0 bases at V and 4 bases at J, with 3 bases between. Germline V gene sequence: CDR1 SGDLS, CDR2 YYNGEE. CDR3 sequence (DNA): TGTGCCAGCAGCGTAGGCCCAGATACGCAGTATTTT. As protein: CASSVGPDTQYF.

The V gene is TRBV4-3, the J gene TRBJ2-3; 9 nucleotides match TRBD1. V trimming: 4 bases; J trimming: 0 bases; junction bases outside the gene matches: 2. The CDR3 has 15 amino acids. Germline CDR1 is LGHNA and CDR2 is YSLEER. CDR3 nucleotides: TGCGCCAGCAGCCGGGGACAGGGTAGCACAGATACGCAGTATTTT. Translated: CASSRGQGSTDTQYF.

This clone was counted between two and nine times. The chain links TRBV2 to TRBJ2-7; no clear D. Germline-derived CDR1 and CDR2 are SNHLY and FYNNEI. Trimming cost V 7 bases and J 0 bases, with 7 bases left between them. The CDR3 sequence is 12 residues long. This chain's CDR3 is CASTKVSYEQYF. For the CDR3, the DNA is TGTGCCAGCACAAAGGTCTCCTACGAGCAGTACTTC. Based on the CDR3 plus reference TRBV2 and TRBJ2-7, the full variable domain is EPEVTQTPSHQVTQMGQEVILRCVPISNHLYFYWYRQILGQKVEFLVSFYNNEISEKSEIFDDQFSVERPDGSNFTLKIRSTKLEDSAMYFCASTKVSYEQYFGPGTRLTVT.

A single count supports this clone. The chain employs TRBV9 and TRBJ2-1, with D possibly matching TRBD1 (6 bases). The germline V gene has CDR1 SGDLS and CDR2 YYNGEE. This CDR3 contains 15 residues. V lost 0 bases and J 7 bases, leaving 14 bases between the germline ends. CDR3 DNA: TGTGCCAGCAGCGTAGTCGCGTCGGGACAAAATGAGCAGTTCTTC. Protein: CASSVVASGQNEQFF.

There are a few counts of this clone. The chain couples TRBV9 to TRBJ1-6; maybe TRBD1 (5 bases). Trimming cost V 4 bases and J 7 bases, with 15 bases left between them. CDR3 length: 15 amino acids. Germline CDR1 and CDR2: SGDLS and YYNGEE. The CDR3 is CASSRMTEVNSPLHF. The CDR3 DNA reads TGTGCCAGCAGCAGGATGACAGAGGTCAATTCACCCCTCCACTTT.

This clone has a handful of counts. V usage is TRBV6-5 and J usage is TRBJ2-4; TRBD1 might be the D (5 bases). Germline lookup yields CDR1 MNHEY and CDR2 SVGAGI. The CDR3 has 11 residues. V shed 5 bases and J shed 12 bases, with 11 bases lying between them. The CDR3: CASSHQGGQYF. The CDR3 bases are TGTGCCAGCAGTCATCAGGGTGGTCAGTACTTC.

This rearrangement joins TRBV30 to TRBJ2-3; 9 nucleotides line up with TRBD2. Germline V lookup: CDR1 GTSNPN, CDR2 SVGIG (reference sequence). The CDR3 spans 12 residues. CDR3 sequence: CSCGGATDTQYF. CDR3 bases: TGTAGTTGCGGGGGGGCGACAGATACGCAGTATTTT.

The gene calls are TRBV19 and TRBJ1-2; D is possibly TRBD1 (6 bases). The CDR3 consists of 13 residues. CDR1 is LNHDA and CDR2 is SQIVND in the germline V gene (reference sequence). Trimming took 5 bases from V and 6 from J, leaving 13 bases between them. CDR3: CASSGYRVNGYTF. The DNA of the CDR3 is TGTGCCAGTAGTGGGTACAGGGTGAATGGCTACACCTTC.

The chain is built from TRBV23-1 and TRBJ1-5; possible D gene TRBD1, 5 bases. TRBV23-1 is designated an ORF whose function remains uncertain. This CDR3 comprises 15 residues. The V and J ends lost 2 bases and 0 bases respectively, with 8 bases between them. CDR3 region: CASSQNRYSNQPQHF. Here the CDR3 DNA reads TGCGCCAGCAGTCAAAACAGGTATAGCAATCAGCCCCAGCATTTT.

This clone turned up a few times. Distinct nucleotide sequences in the sample also encode this CDR3. The genes are TRBV20-1 and TRBJ1-2; D remains unclear. CDR1 DFQATT and CDR2 SNEGSKA come from the germline V gene (reference sequence). Trimming pared 3 bases from V and 2 bases from J, leaving 4 bases between. The CDR3 covers 11 residues. The CDR3, as DNA: TGCAGTGCTAGCGACAACTATGGCTACACCTTC. Translation gives CSASDNYGYTF.

The rearrangement links TRBV29-1 to TRBJ1-4, with 7 bases identical to TRBD1. Per germline, CDR1 SQVTM and CDR2 ANQGSEA. Losses at the gene ends were 7 bases for V and 8 bases for J; bases not matched to a gene: 10. The CDR3 runs to 13 residues. DNA for the CDR3: TGCAGCGGACAACAGGGGCGCCGGGAAAAACTGTTTTTT. Its translation: CSGQQGRREKLFF.

The rearrangement links TRBV7-8 to TRBJ2-3; no clear D gene. CDR1 and CDR2 from the germline V gene are SGHVS and FQNEAQ. The V end lost 1 base, the J end lost 4 bases, and 3 bases lay between the germline ends. This CDR3 is 12 amino acids long. CDR3 bases: TGTGCCAGCAGCTTAGTATCAGATACGCAGTATTTT. The encoded protein is CASSLVSDTQYF.

Concerning this clone itself: Other nucleotide sequences in the sample specify the same CDR3. The V and J genes are TRBV29-1 and TRBJ2-3; 10 bases match TRBD1. The V gene's germline CDR1 is SQVTM and CDR2 ANQGSEA. With 4 bases clipped from V and 6 bases from J, the junction kept 4 bases outside the gene matches. The CDR3 totals 13 residues. CDR3 in amino acids: CSVGDRGSDTQYF. CDR3 nucleotides: TGCAGCGTTGGGGACAGGGGATCGGATACGCAGTATTTT.

The rearrangement links TRBV30 to TRBJ1-2, with D uncertain. V was trimmed by 0 bases and J by 8 bases, leaving 13 bases between them. CDR3 length: 13 residues. The germline V gene has CDR1 GTSNPN and CDR2 SVGIG (reference sequence). The CDR3 nucleotides are TGTGCCTGGAGTGTAGGGTCAAATGGAGGCTACACCTTC. Its protein is CAWSVGSNGGYTF.

The chain couples TRBV6-5 to TRBJ1-6; D ambiguous. The length of the CDR3 is 15 residues. Trimming pared 8 bases from V and 6 bases from J, leaving 17 bases between. Germline lookup yields CDR1 MNHEY and CDR2 SVGAGI. In DNA form, the CDR3 reads TGTGCCAGCGCCATCCGACGGAACACTAATTCACCCCTCCACTTT. Translating gives CASAIRRNTNSPLHF.

In this sample, this clone turned up a few times. The chain carries TRBV19 and TRBJ1-5; tentatively, D is TRBD1 (6 bases). V gave up 1 base and J gave up 2 bases, with 6 bases separating them. The CDR3 has 14 amino acids. Per germline, CDR1 LNHDA and CDR2 SQIVND (reference sequence). DNA of the CDR3: TGTGCCAGTAGTATAGGGACAGGCAATCAGCCCCAGCATTTT. This sequence encodes CASSIGTGNQPQHF.

This rearrangement joins TRBV6-5 to TRBJ2-3; tentatively, D is TRBD1 (6 bases). This CDR3 is 16 amino acids long. Germline lookup yields CDR1 MNHEY and CDR2 SVGAGI. V lost 1 base to trimming and J lost 6 bases, with 17 bases between them. The CDR3 loop is CASSYFRQELWDTQYF. CDR3 nucleotide sequence: TGTGCCAGCAGTTACTTTCGACAGGAACTATGGGATACGCAGTATTTT.

The chain recombines TRBV7-6 with TRBJ2-5, with a possible D match to TRBD2 (5 bases). V was pared by 5 bases and J by 2 bases, with 9 bases between. Germline CDR1 reads SGHVS; CDR2 reads FNYEAQ. The CDR3 length is 13 residues. The CDR3 reads CASSESGQETQYF. The CDR3, as DNA: TGTGCCAGCAGCGAAAGCGGACAAGAGACCCAGTACTTC. Together with reference TRBV7-6 and TRBJ2-5, the CDR3 gives the full variable domain: GAGVSQSPRYKVTKRGQDVALRCDPISGHVSLYWYRQALGQGPEFLTYFNYEAQQDKSGLPNDRFSAERPEGSISTLTIQRTEQRDSAMYRCASSESGQETQYFGPGTRLLVL.

The chain links TRBV7-3 to TRBJ2-1, with D perhaps matching TRBD1 (6 bases). CDR1 SGHTA and CDR2 FQGTGA come from the germline V gene. V was clipped by 4 bases and J by 7 bases, with 8 bases between them. The CDR3 is made up of 12 amino acids. This CDR3 is CASSSQGNEQFF. CDR3 DNA sequence: TGTGCCAGCAGCTCCCAGGGGAATGAGCAGTTCTTC.

This clone was counted a single time. The chain combines TRBV5-1 with TRBJ1-1; D is perhaps TRBD1 (5 bases). The CDR3 has 14 residues. Germline V lookup: CDR1 SGHRS, CDR2 YFSETQ. Deletions cut 3 bases from V and 3 bases from J, with 12 bases between. CDR3 sequence: CASSSGTWDTEAFF. In DNA, the CDR3 is TGCGCCAGCAGCTCCGGGACTTGGGACACTGAAGCTTTCTTT.

The V and J genes are TRBV6-5 and TRBJ2-7; no firm D call. This CDR3 is built from 11 residues. Germline-derived CDR1 and CDR2 are MNHEY and SVGAGI. V lost 6 bases and J lost 7, with 10 bases in between. The CDR3 nucleotides read TGTGCCAGCAGCAAAGATACGGAGCAGTACTTC. Residues: CASSKDTEQYF.

The rearrangement links TRBV30 to TRBJ1-2, with 9 bases matching TRBD1. CDR1 and CDR2 (germline): GTSNPN, SVGIG (reference sequence). V lost 3 bases, J lost 3 bases, and 8 bases stayed unmatched. This CDR3 contains 15 residues. The CDR3 is CAWRTQGALYYGYTF. As DNA, the CDR3 is TGTGCCTGGAGGACACAGGGGGCGCTTTACTATGGCTACACCTTC. The entire variable domain, with the rest obtained from reference TRBV30 and TRBJ1-2, is as follows: SQTIHQWPATLVQPVGSPLSLECTVEGTSNPNLYWYRQAAGRGLQLLFYSVGIGQISSEVPQNLSASRPQDRQFILSSKKLLLSDSGFYLCAWRTQGALYYGYTFGSGTRLTVV.